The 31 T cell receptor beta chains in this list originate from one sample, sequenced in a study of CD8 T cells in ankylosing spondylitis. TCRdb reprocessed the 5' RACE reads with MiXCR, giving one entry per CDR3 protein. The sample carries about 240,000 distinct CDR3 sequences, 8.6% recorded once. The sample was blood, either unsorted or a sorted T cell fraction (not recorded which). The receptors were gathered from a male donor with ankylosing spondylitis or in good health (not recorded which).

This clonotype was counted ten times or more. CDR3 nucleotide sequence: TGCAGCGTTGAAGGGAGGGATTATCGGGATACGCAGTATTTT. Protein product: CSVEGRDYRDTQYF. V gene TRBV29-1 combines with J gene TRBJ2-3, with D possibly being TRBD2 (6 bases). Trimming shortened V by 1 base and J by 6 bases, and 14 bases separated the two germline ends. Germline assignment: CDR1 SQVTM and CDR2 ANQGSEA. CDR3 length equals 14 residues.

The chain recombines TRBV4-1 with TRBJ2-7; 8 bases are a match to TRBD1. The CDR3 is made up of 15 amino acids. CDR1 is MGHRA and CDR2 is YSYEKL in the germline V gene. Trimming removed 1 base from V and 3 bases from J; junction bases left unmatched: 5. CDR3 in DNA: TGCGCCAGCAGCCAAGCAGGGGGCCTCCGCTACGAGCAGTACTTC. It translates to CASSQAGGLRYEQYF.

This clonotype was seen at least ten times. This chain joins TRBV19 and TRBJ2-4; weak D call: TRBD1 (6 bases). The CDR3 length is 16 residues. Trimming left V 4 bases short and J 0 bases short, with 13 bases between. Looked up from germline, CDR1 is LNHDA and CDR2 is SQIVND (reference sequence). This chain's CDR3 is CASSSTGILAKNIQYF. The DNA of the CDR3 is TGTGCCAGTAGTAGCACAGGGATACTAGCCAAAAACATTCAGTACTTC.

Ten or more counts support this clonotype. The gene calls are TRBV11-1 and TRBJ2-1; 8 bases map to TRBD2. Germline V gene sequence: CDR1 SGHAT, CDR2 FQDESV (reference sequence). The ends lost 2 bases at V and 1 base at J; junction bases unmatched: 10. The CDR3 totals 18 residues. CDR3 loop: CASSLYRGGRTSYNEQFF. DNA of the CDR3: TGTGCCAGCAGCTTATATCGGGGGGGCAGAACTTCCTACAATGAGCAGTTCTTC.

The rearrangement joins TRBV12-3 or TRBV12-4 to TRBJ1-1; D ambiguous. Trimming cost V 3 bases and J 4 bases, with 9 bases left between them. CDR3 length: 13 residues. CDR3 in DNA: TGTGCCAGCAGTTTCTCCCCCAGCACTGAAGCTTTCTTT. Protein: CASSFSPSTEAFF.

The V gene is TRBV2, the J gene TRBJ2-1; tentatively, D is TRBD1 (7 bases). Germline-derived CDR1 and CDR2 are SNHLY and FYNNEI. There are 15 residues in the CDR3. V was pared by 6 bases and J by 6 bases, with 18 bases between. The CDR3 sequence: CASRIRGDGFNEQFF. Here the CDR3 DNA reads TGTGCCAGCAGAATCAGGGGGGACGGGTTCAATGAGCAGTTCTTC.

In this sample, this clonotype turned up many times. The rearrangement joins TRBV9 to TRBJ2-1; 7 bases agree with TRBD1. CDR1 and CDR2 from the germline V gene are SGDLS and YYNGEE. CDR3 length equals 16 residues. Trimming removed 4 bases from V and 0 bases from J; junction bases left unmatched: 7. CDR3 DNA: TGTGCCAGCAGCTCCCAGACAGGGAGCTCCTACAATGAGCAGTTCTTC. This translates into CASSSQTGSSYNEQFF.

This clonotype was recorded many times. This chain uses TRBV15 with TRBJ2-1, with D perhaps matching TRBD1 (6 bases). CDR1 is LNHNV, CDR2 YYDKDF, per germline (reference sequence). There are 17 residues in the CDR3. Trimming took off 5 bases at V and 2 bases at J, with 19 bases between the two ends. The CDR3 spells CATSASVRGPAYNEQFF. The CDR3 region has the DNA TGTGCCACCAGCGCGAGTGTCAGGGGTCCAGCCTACAATGAGCAGTTCTTC.

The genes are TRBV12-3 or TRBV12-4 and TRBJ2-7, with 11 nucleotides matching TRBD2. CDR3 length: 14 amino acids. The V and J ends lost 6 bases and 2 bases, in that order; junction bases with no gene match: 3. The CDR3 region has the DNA TGTGCCAGCAGGGTGACTAGCGGGACCTACGAGCAGTACTTC. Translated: CASRVTSGTYEQYF.

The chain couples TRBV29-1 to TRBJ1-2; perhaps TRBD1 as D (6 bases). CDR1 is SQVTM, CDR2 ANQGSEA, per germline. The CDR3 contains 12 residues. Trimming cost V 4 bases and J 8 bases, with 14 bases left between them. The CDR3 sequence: CSVADRSEGYTF. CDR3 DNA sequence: TGCAGCGTTGCCGACAGGTCGGAGGGCTACACCTTC. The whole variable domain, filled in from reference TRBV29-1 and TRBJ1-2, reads SAVISQKPSRDICQRGTSLTIQCQVDSQVTMMFWYRQQPGQSLTLIATANQGSEATYESGFVIDKFPISRPNLTFSTLTVSNMSPEDSSIYLCSVADRSEGYTFGSGTRLTVV.

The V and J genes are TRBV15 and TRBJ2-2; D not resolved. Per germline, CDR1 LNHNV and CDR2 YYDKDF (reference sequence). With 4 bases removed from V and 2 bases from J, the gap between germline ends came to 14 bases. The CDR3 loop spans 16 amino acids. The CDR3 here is CATSTLALANTGELFF. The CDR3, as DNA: TGTGCCACCAGCACCCTGGCGCTGGCCAACACCGGGGAGCTGTTTTTT.

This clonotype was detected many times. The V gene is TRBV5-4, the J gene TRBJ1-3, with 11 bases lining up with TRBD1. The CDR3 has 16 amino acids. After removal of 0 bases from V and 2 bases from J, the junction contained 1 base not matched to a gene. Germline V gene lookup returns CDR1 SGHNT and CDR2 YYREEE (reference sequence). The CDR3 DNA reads TGTGCCAGCAGCTTGGTGGGACAGGGGGCTGGAAACACCATATATTTT. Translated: CASSLVGQGAGNTIYF.

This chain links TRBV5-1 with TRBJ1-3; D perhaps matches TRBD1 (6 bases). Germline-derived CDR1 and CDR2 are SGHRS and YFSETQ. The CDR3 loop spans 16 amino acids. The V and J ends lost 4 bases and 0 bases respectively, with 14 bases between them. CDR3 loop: CASSTTTGYSGNTIYF. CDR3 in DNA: TGCGCCAGCAGCACTACAACAGGGTACTCTGGAAACACCATATATTTT.

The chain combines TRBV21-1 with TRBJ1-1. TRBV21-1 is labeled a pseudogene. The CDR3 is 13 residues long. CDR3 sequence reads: CANVTPLNTEAFF. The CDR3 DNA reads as TGTGCCAACGTGACACCCTTGAACACTGAAGCTTTCTTT.

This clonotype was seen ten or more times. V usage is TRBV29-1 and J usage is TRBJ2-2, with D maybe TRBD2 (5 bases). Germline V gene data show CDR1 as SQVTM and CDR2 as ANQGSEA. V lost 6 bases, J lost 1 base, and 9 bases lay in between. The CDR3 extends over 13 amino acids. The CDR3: CSVRALNTGELFF. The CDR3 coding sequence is TGCAGCGTGAGGGCCCTGAACACCGGGGAGCTGTTTTTT.

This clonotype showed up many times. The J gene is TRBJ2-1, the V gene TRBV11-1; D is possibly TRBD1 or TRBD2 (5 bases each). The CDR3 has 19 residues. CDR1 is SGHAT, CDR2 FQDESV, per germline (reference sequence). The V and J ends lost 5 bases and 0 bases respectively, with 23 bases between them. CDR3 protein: CASSQDTRGVAGSYNEQFF. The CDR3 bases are TGTGCCAGCAGCCAAGACACTAGAGGGGTGGCCGGCTCCTACAATGAGCAGTTCTTC.

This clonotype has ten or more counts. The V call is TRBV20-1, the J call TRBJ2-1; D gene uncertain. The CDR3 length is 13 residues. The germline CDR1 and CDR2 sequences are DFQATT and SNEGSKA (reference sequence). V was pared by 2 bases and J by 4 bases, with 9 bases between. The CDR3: CSARPYGYNEQFF. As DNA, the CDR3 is TGCAGTGCTAGACCGTACGGGTACAATGAGCAGTTCTTC.

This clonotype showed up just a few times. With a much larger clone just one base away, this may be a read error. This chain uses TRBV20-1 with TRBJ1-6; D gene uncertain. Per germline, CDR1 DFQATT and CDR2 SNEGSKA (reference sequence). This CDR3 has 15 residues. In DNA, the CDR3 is TGCGGTGCTAGAGCGGTAGACCTGGGGAATTCACCCCTCCACTTT. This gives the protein CGARAVDLGNSPLHF.

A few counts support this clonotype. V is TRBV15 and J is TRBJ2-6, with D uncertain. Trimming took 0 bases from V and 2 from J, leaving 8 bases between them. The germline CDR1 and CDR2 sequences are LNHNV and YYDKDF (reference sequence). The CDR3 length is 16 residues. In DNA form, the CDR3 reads TGTGCCACCAGCAGAGATCCTCCAGCTGGGGCCAACGTCCTGACTTTC. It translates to CATSRDPPAGANVLTF.

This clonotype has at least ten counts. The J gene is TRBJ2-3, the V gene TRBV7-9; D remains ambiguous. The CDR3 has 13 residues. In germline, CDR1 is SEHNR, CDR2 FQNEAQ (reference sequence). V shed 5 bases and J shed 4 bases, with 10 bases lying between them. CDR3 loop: CASSPPDADTQYF. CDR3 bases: TGTGCCAGCAGCCCTCCAGACGCAGATACGCAGTATTTT.

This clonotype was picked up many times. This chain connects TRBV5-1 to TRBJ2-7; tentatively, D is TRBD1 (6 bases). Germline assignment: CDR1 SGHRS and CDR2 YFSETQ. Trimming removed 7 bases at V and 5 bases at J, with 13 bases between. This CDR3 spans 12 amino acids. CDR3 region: CASGTGLDEQYF. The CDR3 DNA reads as TGCGCCAGCGGCACAGGGTTGGACGAGCAGTACTTC.

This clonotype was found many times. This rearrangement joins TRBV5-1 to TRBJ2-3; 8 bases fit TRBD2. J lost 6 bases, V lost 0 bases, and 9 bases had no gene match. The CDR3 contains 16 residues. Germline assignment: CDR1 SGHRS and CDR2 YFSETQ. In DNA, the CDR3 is TGCGCCAGCAGCTTGGCCGAAGCGGGAGTACCTGATACGCAGTATTTT. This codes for CASSLAEAGVPDTQYF.

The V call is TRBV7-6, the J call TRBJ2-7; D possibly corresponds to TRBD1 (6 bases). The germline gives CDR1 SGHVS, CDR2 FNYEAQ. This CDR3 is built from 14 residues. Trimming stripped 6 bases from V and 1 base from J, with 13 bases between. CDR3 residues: CASSLTDRSYEQYF. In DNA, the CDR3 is TGTGCCAGCAGTTTAACGGACAGATCCTACGAGCAGTACTTC.

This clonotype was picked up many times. Here the CDR3 reads CASGKGTETQYF. CDR3 bases: TGTGCCAGTGGTAAGGGGACGGAGACCCAGTACTTC. The rearrangement joins TRBV27 to TRBJ2-5; D may match TRBD1 or TRBD2 (5 bases each). The V and J ends lost 9 bases and 5 bases respectively, with 13 bases between them. There are 12 residues in the CDR3. Germline V gene data show CDR1 as MNHEY and CDR2 as SMNVEV (reference sequence).

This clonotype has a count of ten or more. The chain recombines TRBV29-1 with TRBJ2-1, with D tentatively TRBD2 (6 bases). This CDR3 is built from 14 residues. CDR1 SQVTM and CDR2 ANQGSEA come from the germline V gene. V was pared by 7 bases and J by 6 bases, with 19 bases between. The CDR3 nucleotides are TGCAGCGCCCAGACAAGGGTAGCGGTCAATGAGCAGTTCTTC. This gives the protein CSAQTRVAVNEQFF.

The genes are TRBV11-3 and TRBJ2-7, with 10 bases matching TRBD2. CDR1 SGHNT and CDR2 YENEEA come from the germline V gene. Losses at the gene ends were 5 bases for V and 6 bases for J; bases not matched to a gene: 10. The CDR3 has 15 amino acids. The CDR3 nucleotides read TGTGCCAGCAGCCCTTGTATAGCGGGAGGATGCGAGCAGTACTTC. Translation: CASSPCIAGGCEQYF.

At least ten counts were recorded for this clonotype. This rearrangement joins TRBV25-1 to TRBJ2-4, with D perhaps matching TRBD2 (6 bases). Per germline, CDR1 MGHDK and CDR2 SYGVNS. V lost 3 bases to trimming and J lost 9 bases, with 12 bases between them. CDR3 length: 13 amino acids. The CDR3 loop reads CASSDSSGVIQYF. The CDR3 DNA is TGTGCCAGCAGTGATTCGTCGGGGGTCATTCAGTACTTC.

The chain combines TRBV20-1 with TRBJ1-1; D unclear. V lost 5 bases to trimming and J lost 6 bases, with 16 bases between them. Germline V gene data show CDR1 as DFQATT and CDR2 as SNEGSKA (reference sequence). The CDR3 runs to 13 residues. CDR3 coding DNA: TGCAGTGCTTCTCGGGAAGCTGGGGCTGAAGCTTTCTTT. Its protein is CSASREAGAEAFF.

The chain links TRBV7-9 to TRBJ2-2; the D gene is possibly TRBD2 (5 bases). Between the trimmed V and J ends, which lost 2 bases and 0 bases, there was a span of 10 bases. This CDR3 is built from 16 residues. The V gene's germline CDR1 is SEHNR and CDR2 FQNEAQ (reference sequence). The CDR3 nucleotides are TGTGCCAGCAGCTTACAGTCCGGGGCGAACACCGGGGAGCTGTTTTTT. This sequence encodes CASSLQSGANTGELFF. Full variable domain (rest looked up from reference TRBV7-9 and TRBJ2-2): DTGVSQNPRHKITKRGQNVTFRCDPISEHNRLYWYRQTLGQGPEFLTYFQNEAQLEKSRLLSDRFSAERPKGSFSTLEIQRTEQGDSAMYLCASSLQSGANTGELFFGEGSRLTVL.

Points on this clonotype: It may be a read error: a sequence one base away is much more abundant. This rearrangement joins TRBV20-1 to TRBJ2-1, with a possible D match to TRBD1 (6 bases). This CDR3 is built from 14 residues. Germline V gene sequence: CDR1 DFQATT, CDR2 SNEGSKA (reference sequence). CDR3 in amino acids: CSAFDRSSYNEEFF. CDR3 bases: TGCAGTGCTTTCGACAGGAGCTCCTACAATGAGGAGTTCTTC.

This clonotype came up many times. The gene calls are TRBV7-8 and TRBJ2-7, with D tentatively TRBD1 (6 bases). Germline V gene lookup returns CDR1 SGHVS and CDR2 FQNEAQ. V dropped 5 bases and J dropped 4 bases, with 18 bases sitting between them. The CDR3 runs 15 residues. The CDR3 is CASSPRQAGLYEQYF. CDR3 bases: TGTGCCAGCAGCCCCAGACAGGCCGGGCTTTACGAGCAGTACTTC.